The present TCR beta chain was sequenced within a study of blood T cell repertoires in COVID-19. Here immunoSEQ multiplex PCR was the method, and the copy in TCRdb shows in-frame clones only, minus some. The table shows about 120,000 clones, with roughly 82% occurring only once. The receptor's source is a woman between 40 and 55 years old with acute or convalescent COVID-19. The material sequenced was peripheral blood.

The CDR3 DNA reads as TGTGCCAGTAGGGGGGGGACAGGGTACAATCAGCCCCAGCATTTT. This sequence encodes CASRGGTGYNQPQHF. This rearrangement joins TRBV19 to TRBJ1-5, with 9 bases matching TRBD1. Germline lookup yields CDR1 LNHDA and CDR2 SQIVND (reference sequence). The V segment lost 6 bases and the J segment 3 bases; nucleotides outside the gene matches: 6. This CDR3 has 15 residues.